Listed below are T cell receptor beta chains from one sample, sequenced in a study of T cell responses to AZD1222 COVID-19 vaccine. Using immunoSEQ multiplex PCR, the repertoire was profiled, and TCRdb retains in-frame clones only, with some absent. The table lists around 100,000 clones, over 80% of them singletons. The sequencing here drew on peripheral blood, taken on day 0 of AZD1222 vaccination. The receptors were sampled from an adult in good health. The CDR3 runs from the conserved cysteine through the conserved F or W. The D gene is left open where the match is weak. Clone size, where shown, is once, few, many, or a class for clones that have expanded.

clone size	V gene	J gene	D gene	CDR3 length	CDR3 protein	CDR3 DNA
.	TRBV7-9	TRBJ1-2	.	14	CASSPPGVGRSYTF	TGTGCCAGCAGCCCACCAGGGGTTGGTCGCAGCTACACCTTC
.	TRBV4-2	TRBJ1-2	.	15	CASSQEEGGNYGYTF	TGTGCCAGCAGCCAAGAGGAAGGAGGGAACTATGGCTACACCTTC
once	TRBV12-3/TRBV12-4	TRBJ2-4	.	12	CASSSPPGGQYF	TGTGCCAGCAGTTCGCCTCCTGGAGGTCAGTACTTC
once	TRBV11-1	TRBJ1-2	.	14	CASRENTYNYGYTF	TGTGCCAGCAGGGAAAACACCTATAACTATGGCTACACCTTC
.	TRBV5-1	TRBJ1-1	.	18	CASSLDAQGPIMNTEAFF	TGCGCCAGCAGCTTGGACGCCCAGGGCCCTATTATGAACACTGAAGCTTTCTTT
.	TRBV28	TRBJ1-6	.	16	CASSLSHSGDNSPLHF	TGTGCCAGCAGTTTATCACATTCGGGGGACAATTCACCCCTCCACTTT
.	TRBV10-2	TRBJ2-1	.	14	CATARGSSYNEQFF	TGCGCCACCGCCCGGGGGAGCTCCTACAATGAGCAGTTCTTC
once	TRBV15	TRBJ1-4	TRBD1	16	CATSTVGQGAREKLFF	TGTGCCACCAGCACAGTCGGACAGGGGGCGCGTGAAAAACTGTTTTTT
.	TRBV9	TRBJ2-3	.	14	CASSNSARGGTQYF	TGTGCCAGCAGCAACTCGGCCCGGGGAGGTACGCAGTATTTT
.	TRBV21-1	TRBJ2-3	.	15	CASSKRERTTDTQYF	TGTGCCAGCAGCAAACGGGAGCGGACCACAGATACGCAGTATTTT
.	TRBV27	TRBJ1-5	TRBD1	15	CASRSLDRSNQPQHF	TGTGCCAGCAGATCACTGGACAGGAGTAATCAGCCCCAGCATTTT
.	TRBV5-1	TRBJ2-7	.	17	CASSPLKTGSGSYEQYF	TGCGCCAGCAGCCCCCTTAAGACAGGCAGTGGGTCCTACGAGCAGTACTTC
.	TRBV6-1	TRBJ1-3	.	13	CASSEQRGITIYF	TGTGCCAGCAGTGAACAAAGGGGGATCACCATATATTTT
.	TRBV14	TRBJ1-2	.	13	CASSRAGSSGYTF	TGTGCCAGCAGCCGAGCAGGGTCGAGTGGCTACACCTTC
.	TRBV4-2	TRBJ2-5	.	14	CASSQLLHGETQYF	TGTGCCAGCAGCCAACTGCTCCACGGAGAGACCCAGTACTTC
few	TRBV7-2	TRBJ2-5	.	11	CASGRRETQYF	TGTGCCAGCGGGAGGCGAGAGACCCAGTACTTC
.	TRBV11-2	TRBJ1-4	.	12	CASSPRAEKLFF	TGTGCCAGCAGCCCGCGAGCAGAAAAACTGTTTTTT
few	TRBV5-4	TRBJ2-7	.	16	CASSLPASQQSYEQYF	TGTGCCAGCAGCTTACCTGCGAGTCAGCAGTCCTACGAGCAGTACTTC
.	TRBV5-1	TRBJ1-5	TRBD1	18	CASSDGQGGFYSNQPQHF	TGCGCCAGCAGCGATGGACAGGGGGGATTTTATAGCAATCAGCCCCAGCATTTT
.	TRBV5-4	TRBJ2-3	TRBD1	14	CASSRRQGADTQYF	TGTGCCAGCAGCCGTAGACAGGGGGCAGATACGCAGTATTTT
.	TRBV28	TRBJ2-2	TRBD1	17	CASSLPVGQGAPGELFF	TGTGCCAGCAGTTTGCCGGTGGGACAGGGGGCGCCCGGGGAGCTGTTTTTT
.	TRBV29-1	TRBJ1-1	.	12	CSVEDPPREAFF	TGCAGCGTTGAAGATCCTCCGCGGGAGGCTTTCTTT
few	TRBV6-2/TRBV6-3	TRBJ1-2	.	13	CASSFDSTYGYTF	TGTGCCAGCAGTTTTGACAGCACCTATGGCTACACCTTC
.	TRBV5-5	TRBJ1-1	.	12	CASSQGNTEAFF	TGTGCCAGCAGCCAGGGCAACACTGAAGCTTTCTTT
.	TRBV19	TRBJ2-1	.	15	CASSIDSGGLNEQFF	TGTGCCAGTAGTATAGACTCCGGGGGCCTAAATGAGCAGTTCTTC
.	TRBV6-5	TRBJ2-1	.	16	CASSYRDFSSYNEQFF	TGTGCCAGCAGTTACCGGGACTTCAGCTCCTACAATGAGCAGTTCTTC
.	TRBV11-2	TRBJ1-6	TRBD1	17	CASSHRARGRVNSPLHF	TGTGCCAGCAGCCACCGAGCCAGGGGGCGAGTAAATTCACCCCTCCACTTT
.	TRBV2	TRBJ2-3	TRBD2	13	CASTTGGADTQYF	TGTGCCAGCACGACGGGAGGGGCAGATACGCAGTATTTT
.	TRBV28	TRBJ1-1	.	14	CASSLGESYTEAFF	TGTGCCAGCAGTTTGGGCGAATCTTACACTGAAGCTTTCTTT
.	TRBV9	TRBJ2-5	.	15	CASSDHTGRGETQYF	TGTGCCAGCAGCGACCATACAGGGAGAGGGGAGACCCAGTACTTC
.	TRBV4-1	TRBJ1-2	.	18	CASSLHPGGGEANYGYTF	TGCGCCAGCAGCCTCCACCCGGGGGGGGGAGAAGCTAACTATGGCTACACCTTC